The 9 T cell receptor beta chains in this list originate from one sample, sequenced in a study of shared clonotypes between healthy human individuals. Data came from immunoSEQ multiplex PCR; TCRdb stores just in-frame clones and leaves some out. The table has millions of clones, approximately 94% seen once. The specimen was naive CD4+ T cells sorted from blood. Subset indicated: CD45RA+ positively selected. The source of these receptors is a young man in good health.

The V and J genes are TRBV6-6 and TRBJ2-1; D is unresolved. CDR3 size: 13 residues. The germline V gene encodes CDR1 MNHNY and CDR2 SVGAGI (reference sequence). V lost 2 bases and J lost 8, with 10 bases in between. The CDR3 nucleotides are TGTGCCAGCAGTTACCCGAAATTAGATGAGCAGTTCTTC. Its translation: CASSYPKLDEQFF.

Points on this clone: Other DNA sequences in the same sample also yield this CDR3. This sequence joins TRBV11-2 and TRBJ2-7; maybe TRBD1 (5 bases). Trimming cost V 1 base and J 2 bases, with 6 bases left between them. The CDR3 contains 13 residues. Germline lookup yields CDR1 SGHAT and CDR2 FQNNGV. The CDR3 bases are TGTGCCAGCAGCTTAGGGACACCCTACGAGCAGTACTTC. Protein product: CASSLGTPYEQYF.

The rearrangement links TRBV5-1 to TRBJ2-2; 9 bases agree with TRBD1. Trimming removed 4 bases from V and 2 bases from J; junction bases left unmatched: 6. Germline CDR1 reads SGHRS; CDR2 reads YFSETQ. The CDR3 is 16 residues long. The CDR3 region is CASSPGTGTNTGELFF. Here the CDR3 DNA reads TGCGCCAGCAGCCCGGGGACAGGGACTAACACCGGGGAGCTGTTTTTT. Full variable domain (rest looked up from reference TRBV5-1 and TRBJ2-2): KAGVTQTPRYLIKTRGQQVTLSCSPISGHRSVSWYQQTPGQGLQFLFEYFSETQRNKGNFPGRFSGRQFSNSRSEMNVSTLELGDSALYLCASSPGTGTNTGELFFGEGSRLTVL.

The table lists this clone with a count of one. The J gene is TRBJ1-1, the V gene TRBV19; 12 nucleotides line up with TRBD1. The germline gives CDR1 LNHDA, CDR2 SQIVND (reference sequence). V trimming: 3 bases; J trimming: 6 bases; junction bases outside the gene matches: 5. CDR3 size: 15 residues. CDR3 amino acids: CASSMWGQGASEAFF. The CDR3 bases are TGTGCCAGTAGTATGTGGGGACAGGGGGCTTCTGAAGCTTTCTTT. Variable domain in full (rest from reference TRBV19 and TRBJ1-1): DGGITQSPKYLFRKEGQNVTLSCEQNLNHDAMYWYRQDPGQGLRLIYYSQIVNDFQKGDIAEGYSVSREKKESFPLTVTSAQKNPTAFYLCASSMWGQGASEAFFGQGTRLTVV.

V usage is TRBV28 and J usage is TRBJ1-4; 9 nucleotides agree with TRBD1. Trimming took 5 bases from V and 7 from J; bases not matched to a gene: 11. The germline gives CDR1 MDHEN, CDR2 SYDVKM. The CDR3 consists of 16 residues. CDR3 loop: CASSPLRQGGTEKLFF. The CDR3 nucleotides are TGTGCCAGCAGTCCCCTAAGACAGGGGGGTACTGAAAAACTGTTTTTT.

Details on this clone: Other DNA sequences in the same sample also yield this CDR3. V and J are TRBV2 and TRBJ2-6, with 7 bases identical to TRBD1. The CDR3 consists of 15 residues. J lost 1 base, V lost 3 bases, and 0 bases had no gene match. Germline assignment: CDR1 SNHLY and CDR2 FYNNEI. This CDR3 is CASSDRGSGANVLTF. The CDR3 DNA is TGTGCCAGCAGTGACAGGGGGTCTGGGGCCAACGTCCTGACTTTC.

The genes are TRBV7-6 and TRBJ1-2, with 7 bases identical to TRBD1. CDR3 length: 12 residues. The junction had 1 base not matched to a gene; V was cut back by 5 bases and J by 4 bases. CDR1 SGHVS and CDR2 FNYEAQ come from the germline V gene. The CDR3 protein is CASSRQGYGYTF. DNA for the CDR3: TGTGCCAGCAGCAGACAGGGCTATGGCTACACCTTC.

This clone was recorded only once. The chain carries TRBV2 and TRBJ2-5; the D call may be TRBD1 or TRBD2 (5 bases each). Germline V lookup: CDR1 SNHLY, CDR2 FYNNEI. The CDR3 extends over 11 amino acids. The germline V and J ends were trimmed by 8 bases and 1 base, with 5 bases remaining between them. CDR3 in DNA: TGTGCCAGCGGGACCCAAGAGACCCAGTACTTC. Amino acid sequence: CASGTQETQYF.

This rearrangement joins TRBV5-4 to TRBJ2-4; TRBD1 matches 7 bases. The CDR3 covers 15 residues. The germline V gene has CDR1 SGHNT and CDR2 YYREEE (reference sequence). V lost 5 bases, J lost 2 bases, and 7 bases stayed unmatched. DNA for the CDR3: TGTGCCAGCAGTGCCACAGGGGTCCCCAAAAACATTCAGTACTTC. Its protein product is CASSATGVPKNIQYF.